This entry concerns a single T cell receptor (beta chain). In Seattle, patients joined the study during active infection and were tracked longitudinally. This CDR3 contains 13 residues. V lost 9 bases and J 4 bases, leaving 14 bases between the germline ends. CDR1 is SGHKS and CDR2 is YYEKEE in the germline V gene (reference sequence). Source study methods: Amplification from reference gene primers served as the basis for estimated nucleated cell counts. The method was immunoSEQ multiplex PCR; TCRdb's version includes in-frame clones alone and lacks a portion of them. For V, J and clone size, that table is used; D and trimming come from the DNA. The sample shows about 190,000 clones, around 87% of them seen only once. This record belongs to a study of blood T cell repertoires in COVID-19. Study-wide background: T cells, B-cell-depleted T cells, or PBMCs supplied cDNA or gDNA.

This receptor was identified in a woman aged 70 to 79 with COVID-19, enrolled during active disease. The sequencing sample was made of peripheral blood. The V and J genes are TRBV5-5 and TRBJ1-5, with no clear D. CDR3 coding DNA: TGTGCCACCACGAGGAATCAAAATCAGCCCCAGCATTTT. Residues: CATTRNQNQPQHF.